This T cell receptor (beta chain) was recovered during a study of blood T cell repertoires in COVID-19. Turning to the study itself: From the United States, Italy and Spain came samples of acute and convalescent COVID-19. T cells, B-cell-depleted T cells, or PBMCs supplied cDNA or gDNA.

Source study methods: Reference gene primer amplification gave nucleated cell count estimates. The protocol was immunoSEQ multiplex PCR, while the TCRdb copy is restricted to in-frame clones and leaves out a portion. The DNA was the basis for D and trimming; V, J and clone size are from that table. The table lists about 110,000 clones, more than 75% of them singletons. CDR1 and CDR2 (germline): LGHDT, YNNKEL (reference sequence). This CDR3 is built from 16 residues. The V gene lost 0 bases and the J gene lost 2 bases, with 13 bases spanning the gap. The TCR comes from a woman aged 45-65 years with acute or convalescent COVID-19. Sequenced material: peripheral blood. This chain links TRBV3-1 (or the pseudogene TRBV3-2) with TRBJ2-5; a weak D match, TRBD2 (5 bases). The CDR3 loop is CASSQDGGMIQETQYF. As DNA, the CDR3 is TGTGCCAGCAGCCAAGACGGAGGTATGATACAAGAGACCCAGTACTTC.